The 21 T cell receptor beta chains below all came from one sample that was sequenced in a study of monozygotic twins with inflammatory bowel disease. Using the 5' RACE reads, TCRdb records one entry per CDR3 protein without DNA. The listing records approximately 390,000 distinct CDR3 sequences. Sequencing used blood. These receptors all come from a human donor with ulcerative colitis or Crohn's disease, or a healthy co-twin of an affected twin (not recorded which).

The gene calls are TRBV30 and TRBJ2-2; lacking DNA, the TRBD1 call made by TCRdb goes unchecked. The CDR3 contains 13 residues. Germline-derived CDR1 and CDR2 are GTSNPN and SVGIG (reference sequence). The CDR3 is CAWAHRGIGELFF.

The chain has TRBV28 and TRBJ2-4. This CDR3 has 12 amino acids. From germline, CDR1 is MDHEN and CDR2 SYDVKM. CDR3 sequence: CASSLEVNIQYF.

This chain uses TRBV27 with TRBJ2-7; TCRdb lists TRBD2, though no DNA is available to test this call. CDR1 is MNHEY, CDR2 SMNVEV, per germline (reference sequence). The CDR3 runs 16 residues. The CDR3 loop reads CASSSLRGTRSYEQYF.

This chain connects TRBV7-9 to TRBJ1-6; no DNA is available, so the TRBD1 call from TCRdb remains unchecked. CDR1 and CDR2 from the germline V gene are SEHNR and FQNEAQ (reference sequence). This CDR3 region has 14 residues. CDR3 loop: CASSTGQDNSPLHF.

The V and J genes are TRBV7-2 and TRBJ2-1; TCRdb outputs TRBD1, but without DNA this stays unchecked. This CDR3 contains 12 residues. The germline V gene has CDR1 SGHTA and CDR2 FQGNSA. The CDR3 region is CASSLAQGEQFF.

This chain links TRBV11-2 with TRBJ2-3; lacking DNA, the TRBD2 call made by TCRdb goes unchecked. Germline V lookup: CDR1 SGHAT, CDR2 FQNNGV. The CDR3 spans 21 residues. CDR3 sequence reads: CASSTPPGTSGGARETDTQYF.

The CDR3 loop is CASSLAGLGRYEQFF. The chain is built from TRBV13 and TRBJ2-1; as DNA is missing, the TRBD1 call by TCRdb cannot be tested. The CDR3 loop spans 15 amino acids. Looked up from germline, CDR1 is PRHDT and CDR2 is FYEKMQ (reference sequence).

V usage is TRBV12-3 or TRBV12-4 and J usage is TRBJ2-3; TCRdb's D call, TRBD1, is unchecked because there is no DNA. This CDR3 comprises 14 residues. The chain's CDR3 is CASSSSGGTDTQYF.

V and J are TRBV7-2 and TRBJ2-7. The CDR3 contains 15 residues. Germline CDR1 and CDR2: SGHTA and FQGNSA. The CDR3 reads CASSLRLGLTYEQYF.

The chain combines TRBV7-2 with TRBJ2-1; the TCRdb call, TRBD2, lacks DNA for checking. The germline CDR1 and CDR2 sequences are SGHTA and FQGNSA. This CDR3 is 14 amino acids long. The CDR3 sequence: CASSSMRGTSGQFF.

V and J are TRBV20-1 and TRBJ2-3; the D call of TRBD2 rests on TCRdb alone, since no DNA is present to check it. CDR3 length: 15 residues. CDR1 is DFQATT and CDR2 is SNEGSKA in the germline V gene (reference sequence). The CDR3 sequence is CSAGRLAGGTDTQYF.

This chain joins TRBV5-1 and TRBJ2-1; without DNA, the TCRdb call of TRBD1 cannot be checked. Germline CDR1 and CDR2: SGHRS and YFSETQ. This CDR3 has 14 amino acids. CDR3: CASSFGQGGDEQFF.

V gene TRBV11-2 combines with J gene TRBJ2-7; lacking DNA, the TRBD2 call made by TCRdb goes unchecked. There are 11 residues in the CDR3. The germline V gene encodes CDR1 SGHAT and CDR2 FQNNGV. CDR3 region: CASSLDGPRLF.

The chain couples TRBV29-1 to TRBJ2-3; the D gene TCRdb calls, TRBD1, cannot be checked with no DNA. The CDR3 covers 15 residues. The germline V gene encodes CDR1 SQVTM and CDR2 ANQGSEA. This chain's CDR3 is CSVVEGYHTTDTQYF.

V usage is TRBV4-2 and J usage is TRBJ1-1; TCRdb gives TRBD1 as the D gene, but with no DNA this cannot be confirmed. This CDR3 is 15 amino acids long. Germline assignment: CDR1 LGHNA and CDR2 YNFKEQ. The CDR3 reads CASTEHRGRNTEAFF.

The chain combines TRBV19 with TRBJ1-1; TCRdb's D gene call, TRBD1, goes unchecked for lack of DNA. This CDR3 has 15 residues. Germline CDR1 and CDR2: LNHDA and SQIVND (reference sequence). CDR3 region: CASRPRGQTLTEAFF.

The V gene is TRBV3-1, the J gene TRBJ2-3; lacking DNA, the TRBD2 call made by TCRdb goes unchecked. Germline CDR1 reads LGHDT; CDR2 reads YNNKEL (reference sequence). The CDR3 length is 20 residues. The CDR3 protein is CASSQDRAGGPPFRADTQYF.

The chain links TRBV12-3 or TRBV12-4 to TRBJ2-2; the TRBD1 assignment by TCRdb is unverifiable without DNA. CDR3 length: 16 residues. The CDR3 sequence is CASSFPLQANTGELFF.

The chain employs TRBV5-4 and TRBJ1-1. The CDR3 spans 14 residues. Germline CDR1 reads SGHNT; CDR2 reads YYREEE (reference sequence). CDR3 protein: CASSLAWGNTEAFF.

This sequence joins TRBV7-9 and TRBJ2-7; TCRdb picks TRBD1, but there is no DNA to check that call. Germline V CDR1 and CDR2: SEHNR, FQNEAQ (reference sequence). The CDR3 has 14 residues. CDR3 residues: CASSPFGGPYEQYF.

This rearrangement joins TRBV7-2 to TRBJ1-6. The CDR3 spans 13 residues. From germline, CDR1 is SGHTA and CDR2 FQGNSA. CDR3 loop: CASSLANSSPLHF.